This T cell receptor beta chain was captured in a study of cytomegalovirus exposure and HLA in healthy donors. Study-wide results and caveats: What a later analysis reportedly showed was that an Asian-associated ancestry cluster had fewer N-insertions than the roughly 720-donor mean. The study reported that TCR beta sequences accurately predicted HLA-A and HLA-B alleles in most subjects.

Germline CDR1 SNHLY, CDR2 FYNNEI. V lost 6 bases, J lost 5 bases, and 3 bases stayed unmatched. The CDR3 consists of 14 residues. Donors consisted of healthy bone marrow donors. Vbeta (60) and Jbeta (13) primers were used in the PCR. Here immunoSEQ multiplex PCR was the method, and the copy in TCRdb shows in-frame clones only, minus some. There are under 150,000 clones in the sample; more than 60% occur only once, and 9% to 10% lies in the top ten. This clone was picked up one time. Its specificity is unknown. The chain uses TRBV2 and TRBJ1-6; 8 positions agree with TRBD1. This clonotype originated in a man between 35 and 55 years old in good health and CMV-seropositive. Input material: PBMCs. CDR3 amino acids: CASRGTGDNSPLHF. DNA for the CDR3: TGTGCCAGCAGGGGGACAGGAGATAATTCACCCCTCCACTTT.